This T cell receptor beta chain was obtained from a study of T-cell memory formation after mild COVID-19 (dated by TCRdb to the early 2020s). A note on the overall study: TCR sequence clusters from the two donors were found to be largely donor specific. In a couple of donors, T-cell clones that expanded and contracted after mild COVID-19 were tracked by sequencing TCRalpha and TCRbeta repertoires over time. The cohort was made up of two young adult volunteers, one female and one male, who were previously healthy. The full study reports these points: The study included only a couple of mild cases, and larger cohorts that include severe cases with pre-infection samples were judged to be necessary. SARS-CoV-2 specificity was not confirmed for the second-wave clones peaking on day 37. Some responding clones were found in pre-infection memory, which suggests that pre-existing cross-reactive memory T cells took part in the SARS-CoV-2 response. Balanced CD4/CD8 phenotypes were observed for clones contracting from day 15 to 85, whereas a bias towards CD4+ was observed for a second wave of clones expanding from day 15 to 37. Contracting CD4+ clones appeared mostly in the CM and EM memory subsets, whereas CD8+ clones were enriched in EMRA.

The germline ends are 15 bases apart after V is trimmed by 0 bases and J by 0 bases. Including the terminal cysteine and phenylalanine, the CDR3 comprises 19 residues. Only CDR3 DNA remains: 57 bases, in frame from the first base. CDR1 LGHNA and CDR2 YNFKEQ are derived from the germline V gene. Sequencing used an Illumina NovaSeq 6000. cDNA libraries for TCRalpha and TCRbeta were prepared by 5'RACE using constant-segment primers, with sample barcodes and unique molecular identifiers added. RNA was extracted from every sample with Trizol reagent. Amplification of the libraries took two PCR steps, and the second step added a second sample barcode plus Illumina TruSeq adapters. Sequencing of libraries was performed on an Illumina NovaSeq with 2 x 150 bp paired-end reads. The source study handled its data this way. With migec v1.2.7, reads were demultiplexed and then collapsed into UMI-guided consensus sequences. Using mixcr v2.1.11, UMI consensuses were aligned to TRA and TRB V and J templates and then assembled into clonotypes. Clonotypes were classified as expanded or contracted when called significant by both edgeR and NoisET, with noise models trained on biological replicates. edgeR calls used a false discovery rate-adjusted p below 0.01 and a log2 fold-change threshold of 1. As an exploratory analysis of dynamics, max-normalized trajectories of the 1000 most abundant clonotypes were examined with PCA combined with hierarchical clustering. The CD4 or CD8 phenotype of responding clones was assigned using the separately sequenced CD4+ and CD8+ repertoires. Clones were called with MiXCR by TCRdb after fastp trimmed the public reads at Q25, and only in-frame beta chains were retained. When rows share a CDR3 protein, they turn into one entry using the most common DNA and genes. The V and J calls shown here were made by TCRdb, not taken from the authors' results. In all, the sample holds hundreds of thousands of distinct CDR3 sequences, and about a fifth of those were seen once. The top ten clonotypes cover under 15% of the sample.

Ficoll-Paque density gradient centrifugation was used to isolate PBMCs. In its sample, this clonotype was seen a few times. It lacks a known antigen. No clone much larger than this one lies a single base away; base qualities are absent. The sequence joins TRBV4-2 to TRBJ1-6, with a weak D call of TRBD1 (5 bases match). This sequence originates from an adult woman who had mild COVID-19 (a few samples of this study predate the infection). The sample titles of this study are shuffled in the database, so cell type and time point are left out; the donor was told from shared clones. Input material: PBMCs or a T cell subset sorted from them (not recorded which). The CDR3 protein is CASSQELGVSSSYNSPLHF. The DNA reads as follows: TGTGCCAGCAGCCAAGAATTGGGGGTTTCGAGCTCCTATAATTCACCCCTCCACTTT.